A selection of T cell receptor beta chains follows, all from one sample in a study of blood T cells in healthy people across ages. TCRdb re-called the 5' RACE reads with MiXCR, one entry per CDR3 protein. The sample contains 1.5 million to 2 million distinct CDR3 sequences, 28% of which appear only once. Input material: blood. The receptor source for this set is a woman aged 25 to 39 in good health. Both conserved end residues are trimmed from each CDR3.

ASSLEGRAGRISPLH,TRBV5-1,TRBJ1-6
ASSQEMSRGIREQY,TRBV4-1,TRBJ2-7
ASSYKLAVYEQY,TRBV5-1,TRBJ2-7
ASSWAAENQETKY,TRBV5-1,TRBJ2-5
ASSRQGDSGELF,TRBV10-2,TRBJ2-2
ASSHAGLAVYNEQY,TRBV7-9,.
ASSLTPGVSPLH,TRBV7-2,TRBJ1-6
ASSPSLGGGIAEAF,TRBV14,TRBJ1-1
ASSLRTSGPYEQY,TRBV7-9,TRBJ2-7
SAPGQGIHGYT,TRBV20-1,TRBJ1-2
ASSKNKERIWQY,TRBV7-2,TRBJ2-7
SASGGAPNEQF,TRBV20-1,TRBJ2-1
ASGDRDDTGELF,TRBV19,TRBJ2-2
ASSPSAYLYNEQF,TRBV18,TRBJ2-1
AGSVQGMNTEAF,TRBV7-2,TRBJ1-1
ASSIRAASYGYT,TRBV19,TRBJ1-2
ASSKQTGANYGYT,TRBV21-1,TRBJ1-2
ASGLSGSYEQY,TRBV5-1,TRBJ2-7
SVSSSYEQY,TRBV29-1,TRBJ2-7
ASSQDRTRNEKLF,TRBV4-3,TRBJ1-4
SAGGASTEAF,TRBV20-1,TRBJ1-1
ASSEGGQGNTEAF,TRBV6-1,TRBJ1-1
SARDGTHYGYT,TRBV20-1,TRBJ1-2
ASSYRLVSSTNTGELF,TRBV9,TRBJ2-2
ASSPTMTTQQF,TRBV14,TRBJ2-1
ASALQGSYEQY,TRBV6-6,TRBJ2-7
ASSLDGRDNEQF,TRBV11-3,TRBJ2-1
ASSRQDNSYEQY,TRBV9,TRBJ2-7
AISGVPNYGYT,TRBV10-3,TRBJ1-2
ATSAGQGITGELF,TRBV24-1,TRBJ2-2
ASSLHVAGGPQTQY,TRBV28,TRBJ2-5
ASRRKTGRAEAF,TRBV6-5,TRBJ1-1
ASSLGRAGIDTQY,TRBV7-9,TRBJ2-3
ASSPVGLKADTQY,TRBV18,TRBJ2-3
ASRPGQGADTQY,TRBV2,TRBJ2-3
SASGPGRGGAQEETQY,TRBV20-1,TRBJ2-5
ASSRGTSGPDTQY,TRBV6-5,TRBJ2-3
ASSLGFSNTEAF,TRBV7-2,TRBJ1-1
ATSDYPTGFYNSPLH,TRBV24-1,TRBJ1-6
ASSPPQGGRETQY,TRBV28,TRBJ2-5
ASSYYGDRANSPLH,TRBV6-5,TRBJ1-6
ASISSHADQETQY,TRBV12-3/TRBV12-4,TRBJ2-5
ASSQDGQPQH,TRBV3-1,TRBJ1-5
ASTIRGGQPSNEQF,TRBV11-2,TRBJ2-1
ASSLQAGVSKNIQY,TRBV7-2,TRBJ2-4
AISDGSRDIQY,TRBV10-3,TRBJ2-4
ATSDPSGSDTQY,TRBV24-1,TRBJ2-3
ASSWFRERMAF,TRBV12-3/TRBV12-4,TRBJ1-1
SARDRRGFYNEQF,TRBV20-1,TRBJ2-1
ASSSGLTGVEQY,TRBV12-3/TRBV12-4,.
ASSAQGLATDTQY,TRBV9,TRBJ2-3
ASSGSRDGELF,TRBV2,TRBJ2-2
ANRDRGQTDGYT,TRBV6-6,TRBJ1-2
SAKRNNEQF,TRBV20-1,TRBJ2-1
ASSQASRPFYGYT,TRBV4-3,TRBJ1-2
ASSPRQEPFSRETQY,TRBV9,.
ASRPSGRGNEQF,TRBV12-3/TRBV12-4,TRBJ2-1